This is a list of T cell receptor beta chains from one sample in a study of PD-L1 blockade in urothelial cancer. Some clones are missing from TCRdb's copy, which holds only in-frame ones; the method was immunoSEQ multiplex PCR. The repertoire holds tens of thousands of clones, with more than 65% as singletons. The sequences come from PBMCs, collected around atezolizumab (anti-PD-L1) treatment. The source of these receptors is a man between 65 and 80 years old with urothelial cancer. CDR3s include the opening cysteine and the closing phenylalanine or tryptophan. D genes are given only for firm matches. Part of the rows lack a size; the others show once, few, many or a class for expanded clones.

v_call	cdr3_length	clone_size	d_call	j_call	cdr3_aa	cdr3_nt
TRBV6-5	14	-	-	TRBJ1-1	CASSMAGANTEAFF	TGTGCCAGCAGTATGGCGGGGGCAAACACTGAAGCTTTCTTT
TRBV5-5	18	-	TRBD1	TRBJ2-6	CASSYRQGSSSGANVLTF	TGTGCCAGCAGCTATAGACAGGGATCGAGCTCTGGGGCCAACGTCCTGACTTTC
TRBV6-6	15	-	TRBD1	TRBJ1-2	CASSSQQGGTGGYTF	TGTGCCAGCAGTTCACAACAGGGGGGGACCGGGGGCTACACCTTC
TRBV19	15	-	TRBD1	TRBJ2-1	CASSWDREDYNEQFF	TGTGCCAGTAGCTGGGACAGGGAAGACTACAATGAGCAGTTCTTC
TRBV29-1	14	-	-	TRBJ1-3	CSVITGFSGNTIYF	TGCAGCGTTATTACAGGGTTCTCTGGAAACACCATATATTTT
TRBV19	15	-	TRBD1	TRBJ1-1	CASKEQGPMNTEAFF	TGTGCCAGCAAGGAACAGGGGCCCATGAACACTGAAGCTTTCTTT
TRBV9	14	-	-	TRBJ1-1	CASSPRTANTEAFF	TGTGCCAGCAGCCCCAGGACAGCGAACACTGAAGCTTTCTTT
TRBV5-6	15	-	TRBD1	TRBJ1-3	CASSTGDRELYTIYF	TGTGCCAGCAGCACGGGGGACAGGGAATTATACACCATATATTTT
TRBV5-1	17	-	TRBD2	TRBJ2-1	CASSLASGSISYNEQFF	TGCGCCAGCAGCTTGGCTAGCGGGAGTATCTCCTACAATGAGCAGTTCTTC
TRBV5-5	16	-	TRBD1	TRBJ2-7	CASSLIQGDEFYEQYF	TGTGCCAGCAGCCTGATTCAGGGGGATGAGTTCTACGAGCAGTACTTC
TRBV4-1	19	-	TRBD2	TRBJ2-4	CASSPLRREETLAKNIQYF	TGCGCCAGCAGCCCCCTTCGGCGGGAGGAGACACTAGCCAAAAACATTCAGTACTTC
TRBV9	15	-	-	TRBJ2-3	CASSVGWGQADTQYF	TGTGCCAGCAGCGTAGGGTGGGGGCAGGCAGATACGCAGTATTTT
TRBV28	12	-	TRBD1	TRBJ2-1	CASSLLGTGGIF	TGTGCCAGTAGCTTACTAGGGACAGGGGGAATCTTC
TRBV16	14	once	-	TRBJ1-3	CASSQSSTGRDPYF	TGTGCCAGCAGCCAATCGTCTACAGGGAGGGATCCATATTTT
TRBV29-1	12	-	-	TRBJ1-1	CSVEQMNTEAFF	TGCAGCGTTGAACAGATGAACACTGAAGCTTTCTTT
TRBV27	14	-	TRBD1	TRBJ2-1	CASRVQGEYNEQFF	TGTGCCAGCAGGGTACAGGGGGAGTACAATGAGCAGTTCTTC
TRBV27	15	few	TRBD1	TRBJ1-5	CASSLSGQGVQPQHF	TGTGCCAGCAGTTTATCCGGACAGGGCGTTCAGCCCCAGCATTTT
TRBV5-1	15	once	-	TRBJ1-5	CASSPLDSSGEPQHF	TGCGCCAGCAGCCCTTTGGACAGCTCCGGGGAGCCCCAGCATTTT
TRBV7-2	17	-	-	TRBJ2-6	CASSSSFRASGANVLTF	TGTGCCAGCAGCTCGAGCTTCAGGGCGTCTGGGGCCAACGTCCTGACTTTC
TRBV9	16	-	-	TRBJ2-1	CASSPHRSLSPNEQFF	TGTGCCAGCAGCCCCCACCGGAGCCTCAGCCCCAATGAGCAGTTCTTC
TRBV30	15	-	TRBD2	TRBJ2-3	CAWGGTAGGIDTQYF	TGTGCCTGGGGGGGTACAGCGGGAGGAATAGATACGCAGTATTTT
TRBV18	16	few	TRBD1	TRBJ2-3	CASSPMTGEETDTQYF	TGTGCCAGCTCACCCATGACAGGGGAGGAGACAGATACGCAGTATTTT
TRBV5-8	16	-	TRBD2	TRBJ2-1	CASSLLTSGTFNEQFF	TGTGCCAGCAGCTTACTGACTAGCGGAACCTTCAATGAGCAGTTCTTC
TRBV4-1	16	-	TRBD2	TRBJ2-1	CASSPGTSGSIYEQFF	TGCGCCAGCAGCCCCGGGACTAGCGGGAGTATCTATGAGCAGTTCTTC
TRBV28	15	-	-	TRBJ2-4	CASRGLAGSKNIQYF	TGTGCCAGCAGGGGACTTGCGGGCTCCAAAAACATTCAGTACTTC
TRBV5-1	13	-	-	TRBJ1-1	CASSLWTAFEAFF	TGCGCCAGCAGCCTGTGGACAGCCTTCGAAGCTTTCTTT
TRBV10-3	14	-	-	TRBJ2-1	CATLDSSSYNEQFF	TGTGCCACCCTGGACAGCAGCTCCTACAATGAGCAGTTCTTC
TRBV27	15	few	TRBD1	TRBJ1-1	CASSFLGQGGSEAFF	TGTGCCAGCAGTTTTCTGGGACAGGGAGGGTCGGAGGCTTTCTTT
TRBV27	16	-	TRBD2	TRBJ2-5	CASSLEGAETGGTQYF	TGTGCCAGCAGTTTAGAAGGAGCAGAAACGGGAGGGACCCAGTACTTC
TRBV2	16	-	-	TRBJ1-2	CASSEALRGRVGGYTF	TGTGCCAGCAGTGAAGCGCTTCGGGGGAGAGTAGGAGGCTACACCTTC
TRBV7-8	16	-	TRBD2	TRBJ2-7	CASSSRGGQSTYEQYF	TGTGCCAGCAGCTCCCGGGGGGGTCAATCCACCTACGAGCAGTACTTC
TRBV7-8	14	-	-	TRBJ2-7	CASSFGSYSYEQYF	TGTGCCAGCAGCTTCGGGTCTTACTCCTACGAGCAGTACTTC
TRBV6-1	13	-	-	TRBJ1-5	CASSEFGGEPQHF	TGTGCCAGCAGTGAATTTGGAGGGGAGCCCCAGCATTTT